The source of this TCR beta chain is a study of prognosis after radiotherapy for stage I lung cancer. Whole-study context: Concurrent therapy was given to no patient receiving stereotactic body radiotherapy.

Findings and limits, study-wide: When patients developed distant metastases, their Shannon entropy after stereotactic body radiation therapy was lower.

Relative to its sample, this clonotype is medium-sized. Its antigen is unidentified. CDR3 of TCR beta was amplified from genomic DNA via a two-round multiplex PCR. Primers specific to each TRBV and TRBJ gene were used in first-round PCR. MiXCR was run by TCRdb on the multiplex PCR reads, yielding one entry per CDR3 protein. The sample has about 35,000 distinct CDR3 sequences, less than 40% seen once. The V and J ends lost 2 bases and 7 bases respectively, with 5 bases between them. Germline CDR1 MDHEN, CDR2 SYDVKM. This CDR3 has 11 residues. This clonotype was sampled from a donor aged 50 or older with non-small cell lung cancer. The sequencing here drew on PBMCs, taken before or after stereotactic body radiation therapy (not recorded which). This chain connects TRBV28 to TRBJ1-2; no firm D call. The CDR3 sequence: CASSLRGGYTF. CDR3 DNA sequence: TGTGCCAGCAGTTTACGGGGTGGCTACACCTTC.